Listed here is a single TCR beta chain. Libraries were prepared by immunoSEQ multiplex PCR; TCRdb keeps only in-frame clonotypes and omits some of them. The sample has around 200,000 clones, 86% seen once. The ends were cut back, 2 bases at V and 0 bases at J, with 8 bases in the middle. CDR1 and CDR2 from the germline V gene are GTSNPN and SVGIG (reference sequence). The CDR3 sequence is 15 residues long. Seattle's enrolled individuals joined amid active infection and were then monitored longitudinally. This specimen comes from a study of blood T cell repertoires in COVID-19. On the study more broadly: Collection of acute and convalescent COVID-19 samples took place in the United States, Italy and Spain. T cells, B-cell-depleted T cells, or PBMCs supplied cDNA or gDNA.

Sample: peripheral blood. The V and J genes are TRBV30 and TRBJ2-6, with a tentative D call TRBD1 (5 bases). The TCR sequence derives from a woman aged 55-70 years with COVID-19, enrolled during active disease. This chain's CDR3 is CAWSQGRSGANVLTF. DNA of the CDR3: TGTGCCTGGAGTCAGGGCCGCTCTGGGGCCAACGTCCTGACTTTC.